The rows below give T cell receptor beta chains drawn from one sample of a study of identifying expanded T cells in peripheral blood. Clones were sequenced by immunoSEQ multiplex PCR, and TCRdb holds only the in-frame ones, with some missing. The sample comprises around 60,000 clones, about 80% of which are singletons, and about a fifth rests with the top ten. Sequenced input: blood. The source is a person aged 18 to 70 in good health. Both conserved end residues are part of each CDR3. A D gene is named only where the DNA matches it firmly. Rows give clone size only sometimes, using once, few, many, or a class for an expanded clone.

D gene	V gene	clone size	J gene	CDR3 DNA	CDR3 protein
.	TRBV15	.	TRBJ2-4	TGTGCCACCAGCAGCTTGGGCGGGGCGGGGACTTCTCTAGCCAAAAACATTCAGTACTTC	CATSSLGGAGTSLAKNIQYF
TRBD1	TRBV7-2	.	TRBJ2-1	TGTGCCAGCAACCCGGACAGGAACAATGAGCAGTTCTTC	CASNPDRNNEQFF
TRBD1	TRBV19	.	TRBJ1-1	TGTGCCAGTAGTACGCCGATAGGACAGGGGGACACTGAAGCTTTCTTT	CASSTPIGQGDTEAFF
.	TRBV5-8	.	TRBJ1-4	TGTGCCAGCAGCTCCCACGTCAGGGTCCCTGAAAAACTGTTTTTT	CASSSHVRVPEKLFF
.	TRBV18	.	TRBJ1-1	TGTGCCAGCTCACCACAGGCCAAGAACACTGAAGCTTTCTTT	CASSPQAKNTEAFF
.	TRBV6-6	.	TRBJ2-1	TGTGCCAGCAGTTACTCGAACAGGGATGAGCAGTTCTTC	CASSYSNRDEQFF
.	TRBV7-2	.	TRBJ1-1	TGTGCCAGCAGCCTCCGGCCGGTCGGAGCCGCCACTGAAGCTTTCTTT	CASSLRPVGAATEAFF
TRBD1	TRBV27	.	TRBJ1-2	TGTGCCAGCAGTGAGGGACAGGGGAAGGGCTACACCTTC	CASSEGQGKGYTF
.	TRBV21-1	.	TRBJ1-6	TGTGCCAGCAGCAAAGCTAAGATTAGCTCCTATAATTCACCCCTCCACTTT	CASSKAKISSYNSPLHF
TRBD1	TRBV30	.	TRBJ1-5	TGTGCCTGGAGTTCCACAGGGGCTACGGAGCCCCAGCATTTT	CAWSSTGATEPQHF
.	TRBV29-1	.	TRBJ2-1	TGCAGCGTTGCGGAAACCTACAATGAGCAGTTCTTC	CSVAETYNEQFF
.	TRBV7-2	.	TRBJ1-1	TGTGCCAGCAGCTTCTTGGGCACTGAAGCTTTCTTT	CASSFLGTEAFF
.	TRBV4-2	many	TRBJ1-6	TGTGCCAGCAGCCAGAACAGCCTTTATAATTCACCCCTCCACTTT	CASSQNSLYNSPLHF
.	TRBV7-9	.	TRBJ1-1	TGTGCCAGCATTCCGCCCGGGTGGAACACTGAAGCTTTCTTT	CASIPPGWNTEAFF
TRBD1	TRBV2	.	TRBJ1-5	TGTGCCAGCAGCCGGGACAGGGGCTTCAATCAGCCCCAGCATTTT	CASSRDRGFNQPQHF
.	TRBV6-5	few	TRBJ2-2	TGTGCCAGCAGTTACGATAGTGCCACCGGGGAGCTGTTTTTT	CASSYDSATGELFF
.	TRBV6-1	.	TRBJ2-7	TGTGCCAGCTACCCATCTGGGGGCTTAGGGGAGCAGTACTTC	CASYPSGGLGEQYF
.	TRBV7-2	.	TRBJ1-5	TGTGCCAGCAGCTTAGCGCCAGGGCGGGTTGACAATCAGCCCCAGCATTTT	CASSLAPGRVDNQPQHF
TRBD2	TRBV5-1	.	TRBJ2-1	TGCGCCAGCAGCTTCGGACTAGCGGGAGGCCTCTCCTACAATGAGCAGTTCTTC	CASSFGLAGGLSYNEQFF
.	TRBV14	.	TRBJ1-2	TGTGCCAGCAGCCATGGAAGTCGTGGCTACACCTTC	CASSHGSRGYTF
.	TRBV25-1	.	TRBJ2-7	TGTGCCAGCAGGGCTGGGCAGGGCTACGAGCAGTACTTC	CASRAGQGYEQYF
TRBD1	TRBV5-4	.	TRBJ2-3	TGTGCCAGCAGCGAGAACAGGGGCTCTAGCACAGATACGCAGTATTTT	CASSENRGSSTDTQYF
.	TRBV6-1	.	TRBJ2-2	TGTGCAACCCACATTGGAGGGAACACCGGGGAGCTGTTTTTT	CATHIGGNTGELFF